This is a list of T cell receptor beta chains from one sample in a study of blood T cell repertoires in COVID-19. Clones were sequenced by immunoSEQ multiplex PCR, and TCRdb holds only the in-frame ones, with some missing. The profile shows 68,000 or so clones, around 84% of them singletons. Material: peripheral blood. These receptors originate from a man aged 45 to 65 with acute or convalescent COVID-19. The CDR3 runs from the conserved cysteine through the conserved F or W. D genes are given only for firm matches. For some rows the clone size is stated as once, few or many, or as a class when expanded; others skip it.

v_gene	j_gene	abundance	d_gene	CDR3nt	CDR3aa
TRBV19	TRBJ1-3	-	-	TGTGCCAGTAGTGGGGGACACAGCTCTGGAAACACCATATATTTT	CASSGGHSSGNTIYF
TRBV7-9	TRBJ1-5	-	TRBD1	TGTGCCAGCAGTCAGGACAGGGCCCAGCCCCAGCATTTT	CASSQDRAQPQHF
TRBV19	TRBJ1-1	few	-	TGTGCCAGTTGCACAGGTAACACTGAAGCTTTCTTT	CASCTGNTEAFF
TRBV28	TRBJ1-6	few	-	TGTGCCAGCAGTTTTGCCGTTCTGTGGCATTCACCCCTCCACTTT	CASSFAVLWHSPLHF
TRBV7-8	TRBJ1-1	-	-	TGTGCCAGCAGCTCTATACAGGGTTACACTGAAGCTTTCTTT	CASSSIQGYTEAFF
TRBV10-3	TRBJ1-1	-	-	TGTGCCACCGGAGGTGTGGACACTGAAGCTTTCTTT	CATGGVDTEAFF
TRBV2	TRBJ2-7	-	TRBD1	TGTGCCAGCACCCCAAGGGGACAGGGGACCTCCTACGAGCAGTACTTC	CASTPRGQGTSYEQYF
TRBV9	TRBJ2-3	-	TRBD2	TGTGCCAGCAGCGTAGTAGCGGGAGAAGGCACAGATACGCAGTATTTT	CASSVVAGEGTDTQYF
TRBV28	TRBJ2-5	-	TRBD2	TGTGCCAGCAGTTTACTGGGCGGGAGGTGGCAAGAGACCCAGTACTTC	CASSLLGGRWQETQYF
TRBV7-9	TRBJ2-3	-	TRBD1	TGTGCCAGCAGCGGGCCGGACAGGGGTGGCACAGATACGCAGTATTTT	CASSGPDRGGTDTQYF
TRBV29-1	TRBJ1-2	-	-	TGCAGCGTTGAAGGGGGCCGACCCCCTAGCTACACCTTC	CSVEGGRPPSYTF
TRBV25-1	TRBJ2-2	once	-	TGTGCCAGCAGTGAAGGGACACAAACCGGGGAGCTGTTTTTT	CASSEGTQTGELFF
TRBV19	TRBJ2-3	-	TRBD2	TGTGCCAGTAGTCCGGGACTAGCGGGGGTGGTCACAGATACGCAGTATTTT	CASSPGLAGVVTDTQYF
TRBV27	TRBJ1-2	-	TRBD1	TGTGCCAGCAGTTCTGGACAGGGGATAGTTCCCTATGGCTACACCTTC	CASSSGQGIVPYGYTF
TRBV5-1	TRBJ2-7	-	TRBD1	TGCGCCAGCAGCTTGGGGGACAGGGGAACGGGGCAGTACTTC	CASSLGDRGTGQYF
TRBV19	TRBJ1-1	-	-	TGTGCCAGTCGATTACAGCTGAACACTGAAGCTTTCTTT	CASRLQLNTEAFF
TRBV5-1	TRBJ2-5	-	TRBD2	TGCGCCAGCAGCCAGCGTGGACTAGCGGCGAAAGAGACCCAGTACTTC	CASSQRGLAAKETQYF
TRBV14	TRBJ2-1	-	-	TGTGCCAGCAGCCAAGTTTTGAGCAATGAGCAGTTCTTC	CASSQVLSNEQFF
TRBV5-1	TRBJ1-1	-	TRBD1	TGCGCCAGCAGCTCACAGGGGGGGAACACTGAAGCTTTCTTT	CASSSQGGNTEAFF
TRBV2	TRBJ2-4	-	-	TGTGCCAGCAGTGAATCTGGCAGGCTAGCCAAAAACATTCAGTACTTC	CASSESGRLAKNIQYF
TRBV6-6	TRBJ1-1	-	-	TGTGCCAGCAGTTACCCCCCCTCAGAGAACACTGAAGCTTTCTTT	CASSYPPSENTEAFF
TRBV11-2	TRBJ1-1	-	-	TGTGCCAGCAGCCCGAGCCCCGGGGCTGAAGCTTTCTTT	CASSPSPGAEAFF
TRBV7-2	TRBJ2-7	-	-	TGTGCCAGCAGCCCTAGTCGGGGGGCCAACGAGCAGTACTTC	CASSPSRGANEQYF
TRBV11-2	TRBJ2-1	-	-	TGTGCCAGCAGCTTATTAAGCGAGCAGTTCTTC	CASSLLSEQFF
TRBV3-1/TRBV3-2	TRBJ2-2	-	-	TGTGCCAGCAGCCCGGCTGAGGCCCGGGAGCTGTTTTTT	CASSPAEARELFF
TRBV30	TRBJ2-7	-	-	TGTGCCTGGAGTGTACATCCAGTCGAGCAGTACTTC	CAWSVHPVEQYF
TRBV4-1	TRBJ1-1	-	TRBD1	TGCGCCAGCAGCCAACCCGACAGGGATAACACTGAAGCTTTCTTT	CASSQPDRDNTEAFF
TRBV25-1	TRBJ2-7	-	-	TGTGCCAGCAGTGACGCCCCTAAGTACGAGCAGTACTTC	CASSDAPKYEQYF
TRBV5-6	TRBJ2-6	medium-sized	-	TGTGCCAGCAGCTTTGTTGGGAGCTCTGGGGCCAACGTCCTGACTTTC	CASSFVGSSGANVLTF
TRBV12-3/TRBV12-4	TRBJ2-7	once	-	TGTGCCAGCAGTACACAAAGCTCCTACGAGCAGTACTTC	CASSTQSSYEQYF
TRBV29-1	TRBJ1-2	few	-	TGCAGCGTTGCCCTAGCTAACTATGGCTACACCTTC	CSVALANYGYTF
TRBV30	TRBJ1-1	-	-	TGTGCCTGGGACTTACAGGCTGCGAACACTGAAGCTTTCTTT	CAWDLQAANTEAFF
TRBV6-5	TRBJ1-2	-	-	TGTGCCAGCAGTTACGAAGGGACTTCTTATGGCTACACCTTC	CASSYEGTSYGYTF
TRBV11-2	TRBJ1-3	-	-	TGTGCCAGCAGCCCCCAAAGGGTAGGGGTTGGAAACACCATATATTTT	CASSPQRVGVGNTIYF
TRBV7-8	TRBJ2-1	-	TRBD2	TGTGCCAGCAGTCGCCAAGCGGGGGGAACAATGAGCTATGAGCAGTTCTTC	CASSRQAGGTMSYEQFF
TRBV6-1	TRBJ1-5	-	-	TGTGCCAGCAGTGAACAGGCAGGGGTCCCCAATCAGCCCCAGCATTTT	CASSEQAGVPNQPQHF